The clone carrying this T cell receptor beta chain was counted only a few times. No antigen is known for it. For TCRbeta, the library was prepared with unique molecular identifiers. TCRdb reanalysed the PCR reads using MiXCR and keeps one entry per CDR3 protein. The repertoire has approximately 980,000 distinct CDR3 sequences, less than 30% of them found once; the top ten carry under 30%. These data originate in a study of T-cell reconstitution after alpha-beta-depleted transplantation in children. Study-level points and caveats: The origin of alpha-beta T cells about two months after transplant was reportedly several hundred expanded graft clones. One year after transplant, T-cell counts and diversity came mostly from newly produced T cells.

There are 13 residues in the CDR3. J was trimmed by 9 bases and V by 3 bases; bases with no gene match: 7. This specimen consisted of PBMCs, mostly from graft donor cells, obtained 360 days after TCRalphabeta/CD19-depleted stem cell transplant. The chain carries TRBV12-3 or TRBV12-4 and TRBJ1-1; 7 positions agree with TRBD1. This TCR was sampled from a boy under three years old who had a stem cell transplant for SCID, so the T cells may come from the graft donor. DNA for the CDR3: TGTGCCAGCAGTTTTATCCCGGGACAGAAAGCTTTCTTT. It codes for CASSFIPGQKAFF.